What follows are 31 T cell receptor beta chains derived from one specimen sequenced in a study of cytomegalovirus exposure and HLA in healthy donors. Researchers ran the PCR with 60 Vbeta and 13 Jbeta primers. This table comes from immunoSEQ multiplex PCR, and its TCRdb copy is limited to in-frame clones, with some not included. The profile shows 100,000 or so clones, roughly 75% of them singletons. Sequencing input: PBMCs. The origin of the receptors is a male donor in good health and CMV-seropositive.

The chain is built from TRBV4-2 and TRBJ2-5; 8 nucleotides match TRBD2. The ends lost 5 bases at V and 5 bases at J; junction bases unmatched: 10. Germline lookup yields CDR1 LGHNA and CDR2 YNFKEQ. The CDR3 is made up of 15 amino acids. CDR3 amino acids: CASSTPGTSSETQYF. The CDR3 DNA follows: TGTGCCAGCAGCACTCCCGGGACTAGTTCTGAGACCCAGTACTTC.

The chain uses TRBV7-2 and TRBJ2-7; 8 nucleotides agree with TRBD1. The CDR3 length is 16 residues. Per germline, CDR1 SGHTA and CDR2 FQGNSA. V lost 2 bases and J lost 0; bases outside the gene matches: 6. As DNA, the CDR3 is TGTGCCAGCAGCTTAAACCGACAGGGGAGCTCCTACGAGCAGTACTTC. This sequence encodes CASSLNRQGSSYEQYF.

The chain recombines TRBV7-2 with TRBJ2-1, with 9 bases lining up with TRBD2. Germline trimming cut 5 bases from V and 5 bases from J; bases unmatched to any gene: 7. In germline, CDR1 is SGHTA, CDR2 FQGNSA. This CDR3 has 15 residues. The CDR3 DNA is TGTGCCAGCAGCCCCTTAGCGGGGGTTAACAATGAGCAGTTCTTC. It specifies CASSPLAGVNNEQFF.

The CDR3, as DNA: TGTGCCAGCAGCGTAGGCCCAGGGGGCTTGGGGAACACCGGGGAGCTGTTTTTT. Amino acids: CASSVGPGGLGNTGELFF. This chain uses TRBV9 with TRBJ2-2; TRBD1 matches 8 bases. Germline CDR1 SGDLS, CDR2 YYNGEE. This CDR3 is 18 amino acids long. With 0 bases clipped from V and 1 base from J, the junction kept 8 bases outside the gene matches.

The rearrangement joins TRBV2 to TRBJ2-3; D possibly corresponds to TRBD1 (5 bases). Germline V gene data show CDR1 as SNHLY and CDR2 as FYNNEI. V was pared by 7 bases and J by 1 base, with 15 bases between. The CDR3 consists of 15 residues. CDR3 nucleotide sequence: TGTGCCAGCACCCTGGACACTCAAGGCACAGATACGCAGTATTTT. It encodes CASTLDTQGTDTQYF.

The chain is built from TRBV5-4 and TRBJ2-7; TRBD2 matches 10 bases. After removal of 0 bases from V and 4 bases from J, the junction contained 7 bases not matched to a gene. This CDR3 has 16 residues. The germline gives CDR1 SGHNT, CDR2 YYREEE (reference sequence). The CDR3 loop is CASSLAPAGGKYEQYF. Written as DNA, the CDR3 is TGTGCCAGCAGCTTGGCCCCAGCGGGGGGGAAGTACGAGCAGTACTTC.

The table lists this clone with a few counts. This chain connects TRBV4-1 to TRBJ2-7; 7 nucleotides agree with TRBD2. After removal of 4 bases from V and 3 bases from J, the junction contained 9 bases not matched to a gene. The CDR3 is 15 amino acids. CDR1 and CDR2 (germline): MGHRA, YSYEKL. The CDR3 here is CASSLHTSGGYEQYF. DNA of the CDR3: TGCGCCAGCAGCCTCCACACCTCGGGGGGCTACGAGCAGTACTTC.

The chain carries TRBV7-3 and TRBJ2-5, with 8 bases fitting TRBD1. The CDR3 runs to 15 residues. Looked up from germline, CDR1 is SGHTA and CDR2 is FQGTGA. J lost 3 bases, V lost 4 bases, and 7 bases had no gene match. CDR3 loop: CASSSGQGYEETQYF. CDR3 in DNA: TGTGCCAGCAGCTCAGGACAGGGATACGAAGAGACCCAGTACTTC. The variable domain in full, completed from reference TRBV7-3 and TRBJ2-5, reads GAGVSQTPSNKVTEKGKYVELRCDPISGHTALYWYRQSLGQGPEFLIYFQGTGAADDSGLPNDRFFAVRPEGSVSTLKIQRTERGDSAVYLCASSSGQGYEETQYFGPGTRLLVL.

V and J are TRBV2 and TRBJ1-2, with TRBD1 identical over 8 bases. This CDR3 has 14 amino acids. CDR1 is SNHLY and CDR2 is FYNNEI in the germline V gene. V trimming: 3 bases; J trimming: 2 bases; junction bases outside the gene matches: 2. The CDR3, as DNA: TGTGCCAGCAGTGAGGACAGGGTCAACTATGGCTACACCTTC. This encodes CASSEDRVNYGYTF.

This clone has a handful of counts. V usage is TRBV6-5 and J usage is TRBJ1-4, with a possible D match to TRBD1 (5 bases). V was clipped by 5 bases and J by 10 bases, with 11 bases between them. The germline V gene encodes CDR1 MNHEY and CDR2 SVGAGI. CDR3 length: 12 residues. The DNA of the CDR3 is TGTGCCAGCAGTCTAAAGCAGGGAAAACTGTTTTTT. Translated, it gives CASSLKQGKLFF.

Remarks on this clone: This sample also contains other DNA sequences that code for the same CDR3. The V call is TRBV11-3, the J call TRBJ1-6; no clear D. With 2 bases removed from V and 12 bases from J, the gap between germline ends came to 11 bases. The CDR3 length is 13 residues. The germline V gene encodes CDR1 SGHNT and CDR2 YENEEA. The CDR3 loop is CASSLSTRGPLHF. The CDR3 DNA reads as TGTGCCAGCAGCTTATCCACGCGGGGACCCCTCCACTTT. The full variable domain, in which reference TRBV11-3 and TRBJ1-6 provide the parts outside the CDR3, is EAGVVQSPRYKIIEKKQPVAFWCNPISGHNTLYWYLQNLGQGPELLIRYENEEAVDDSQLPKDRFSAERLKGVDSTLKIQPAELGDSAVYLCASSLSTRGPLHFGNGTRLTVT.

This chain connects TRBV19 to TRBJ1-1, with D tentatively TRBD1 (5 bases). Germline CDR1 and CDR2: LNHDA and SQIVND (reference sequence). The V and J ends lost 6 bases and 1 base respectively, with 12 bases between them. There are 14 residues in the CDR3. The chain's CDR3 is CASRNRFANTEAFF. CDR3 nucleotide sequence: TGTGCCAGTAGGAACAGGTTCGCGAACACTGAAGCTTTCTTT.

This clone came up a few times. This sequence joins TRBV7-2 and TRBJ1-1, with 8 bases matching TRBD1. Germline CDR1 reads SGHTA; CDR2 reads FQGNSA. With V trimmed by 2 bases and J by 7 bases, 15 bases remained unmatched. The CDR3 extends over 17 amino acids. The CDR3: CASSLLMGRGQGGEAFF. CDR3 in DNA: TGTGCCAGCAGCTTACTCATGGGCAGGGGGCAAGGTGGTGAAGCTTTCTTT. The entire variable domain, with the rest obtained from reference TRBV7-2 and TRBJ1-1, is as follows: GAGVSQSPSNKVTEKGKDVELRCDPISGHTALYWYRQSLGQGLEFLIYFQGNSAPDKSGLPSDRFSAERTGGSVSTLTIQRTQQEDSAVYLCASSLLMGRGQGGEAFFGQGTRLTVV.

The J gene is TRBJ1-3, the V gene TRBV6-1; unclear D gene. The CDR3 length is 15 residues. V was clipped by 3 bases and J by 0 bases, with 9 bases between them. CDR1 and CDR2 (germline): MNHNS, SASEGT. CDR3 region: CASSELGYSGNTIYF. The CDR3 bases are TGTGCCAGCAGTGAGCTCGGGTACTCTGGAAACACCATATATTTT.

CDR3 coding DNA: TGTGCCAGCAGCACAACTCTAGAGGAGACCCAGTACTTC. Residues: CASSTTLEETQYF. The rearrangement joins TRBV28 to TRBJ2-5; D not certain. The CDR3 is made up of 13 amino acids. V was clipped by 6 bases and J by 5 bases, with 13 bases between them. Germline CDR1 is MDHEN and CDR2 is SYDVKM.

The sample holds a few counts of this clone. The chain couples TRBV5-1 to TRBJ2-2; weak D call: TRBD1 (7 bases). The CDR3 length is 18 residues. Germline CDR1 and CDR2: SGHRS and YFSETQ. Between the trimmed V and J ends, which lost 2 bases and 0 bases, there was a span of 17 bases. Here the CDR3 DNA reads TGCGCCAGCAGCTTCGTGTGGCGGGACAGCTCGAACACCGGGGAGCTGTTTTTT. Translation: CASSFVWRDSSNTGELFF.

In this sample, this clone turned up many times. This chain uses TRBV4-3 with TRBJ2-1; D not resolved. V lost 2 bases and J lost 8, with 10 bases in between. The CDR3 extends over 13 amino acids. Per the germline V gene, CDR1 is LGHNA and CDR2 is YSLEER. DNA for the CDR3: TGCGCCAGCAGCCAACTGGTGGCCCATGAGCAGTTCTTC. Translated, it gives CASSQLVAHEQFF.

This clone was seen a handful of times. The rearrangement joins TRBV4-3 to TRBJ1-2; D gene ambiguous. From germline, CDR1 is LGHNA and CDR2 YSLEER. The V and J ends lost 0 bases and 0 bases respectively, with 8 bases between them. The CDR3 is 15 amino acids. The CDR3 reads CASSQDTASNYGYTF. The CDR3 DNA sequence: TGCGCCAGCAGCCAAGATACAGCTTCTAACTATGGCTACACCTTC.

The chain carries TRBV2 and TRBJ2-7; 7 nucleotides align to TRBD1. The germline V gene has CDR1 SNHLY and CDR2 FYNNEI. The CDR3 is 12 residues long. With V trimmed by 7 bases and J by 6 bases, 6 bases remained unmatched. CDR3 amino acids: CASNEGAGEQYF. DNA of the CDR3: TGTGCCAGCAATGAGGGGGCAGGCGAGCAGTACTTC.

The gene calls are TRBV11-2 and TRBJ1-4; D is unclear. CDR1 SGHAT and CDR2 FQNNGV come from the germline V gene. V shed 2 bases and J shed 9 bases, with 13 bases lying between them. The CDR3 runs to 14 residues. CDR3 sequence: CASSLIRGPKKLFF. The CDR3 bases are TGTGCCAGCAGCTTAATTCGCGGCCCCAAAAAACTGTTTTTT.

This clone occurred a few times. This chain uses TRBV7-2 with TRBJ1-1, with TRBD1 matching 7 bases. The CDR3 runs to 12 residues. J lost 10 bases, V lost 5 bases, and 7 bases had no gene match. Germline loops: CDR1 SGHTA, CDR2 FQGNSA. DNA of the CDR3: TGTGCCAGCAGCCGGGACAGTCTGCTAGCTTTCTTT. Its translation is CASSRDSLLAFF.

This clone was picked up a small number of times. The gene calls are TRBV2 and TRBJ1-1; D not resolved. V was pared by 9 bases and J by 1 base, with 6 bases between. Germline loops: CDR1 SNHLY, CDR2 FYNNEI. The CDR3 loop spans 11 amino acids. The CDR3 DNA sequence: TGTGCCAGAAACAAGAACACTGAAGCTTTCTTT. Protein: CARNKNTEAFF.

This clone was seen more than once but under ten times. This chain's CDR3 is CASSARTGYGSYEQYF. DNA of the CDR3: TGTGCCAGTAGTGCGAGGACAGGTTATGGGTCCTACGAGCAGTACTTC. This chain uses TRBV19 with TRBJ2-7, with 7 bases aligning to TRBD1. CDR3 length: 16 residues. J gave up 1 base and V 5 bases, and 11 bases lay outside the gene matches. CDR1 is LNHDA, CDR2 SQIVND, per germline (reference sequence).

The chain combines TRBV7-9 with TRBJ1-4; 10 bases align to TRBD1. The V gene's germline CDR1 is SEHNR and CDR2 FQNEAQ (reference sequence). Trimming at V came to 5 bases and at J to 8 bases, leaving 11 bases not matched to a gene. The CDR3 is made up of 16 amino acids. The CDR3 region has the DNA TGTGCCAGCAGCCCCCGGGGACAGGGGAACGGGGAAAAACTGTTTTTT. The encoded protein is CASSPRGQGNGEKLFF. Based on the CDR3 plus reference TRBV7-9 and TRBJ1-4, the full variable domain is DTGVSQNPRHKITKRGQNVTFRCDPISEHNRLYWYRQTLGQGPEFLTYFQNEAQLEKSRLLSDRFSAERPKGSFSTLEIQRTEQGDSAMYLCASSPRGQGNGEKLFFGSGTQLSVL.

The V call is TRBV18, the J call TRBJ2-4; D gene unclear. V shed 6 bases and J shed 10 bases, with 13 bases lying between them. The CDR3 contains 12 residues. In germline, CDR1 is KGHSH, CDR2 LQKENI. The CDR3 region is CASSLPPRIQYF. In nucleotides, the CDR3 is TGTGCCAGCTCCCTCCCACCGAGGATTCAGTACTTC.

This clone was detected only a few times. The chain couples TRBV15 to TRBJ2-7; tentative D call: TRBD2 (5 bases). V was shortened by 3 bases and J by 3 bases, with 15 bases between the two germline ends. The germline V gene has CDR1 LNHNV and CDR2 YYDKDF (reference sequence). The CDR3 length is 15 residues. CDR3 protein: CATSRGENEVYEQYF. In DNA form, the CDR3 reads TGTGCCACCAGCAGGGGAGAGAACGAAGTCTACGAGCAGTACTTC.

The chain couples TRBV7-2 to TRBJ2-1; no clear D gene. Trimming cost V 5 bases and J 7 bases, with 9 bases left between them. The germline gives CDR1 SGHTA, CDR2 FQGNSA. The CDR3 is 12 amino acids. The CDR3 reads CASSPRWNEQFF. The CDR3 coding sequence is TGTGCCAGCAGCCCTCGGTGGAATGAGCAGTTCTTC.

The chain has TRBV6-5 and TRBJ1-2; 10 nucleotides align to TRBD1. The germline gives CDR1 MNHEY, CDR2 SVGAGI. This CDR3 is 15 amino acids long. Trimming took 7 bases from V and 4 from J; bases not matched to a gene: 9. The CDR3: CASKRDRDRGYGYTF. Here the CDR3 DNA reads TGTGCCAGCAAAAGAGACCGGGACAGGGGCTATGGCTACACCTTC.

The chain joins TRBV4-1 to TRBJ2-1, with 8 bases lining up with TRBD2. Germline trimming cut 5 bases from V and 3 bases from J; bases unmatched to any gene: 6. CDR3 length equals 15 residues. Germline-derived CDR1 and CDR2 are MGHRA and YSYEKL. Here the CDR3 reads CASSLGLANYNEQFF. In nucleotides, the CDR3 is TGCGCCAGCAGCTTAGGACTAGCAAACTACAATGAGCAGTTCTTC.

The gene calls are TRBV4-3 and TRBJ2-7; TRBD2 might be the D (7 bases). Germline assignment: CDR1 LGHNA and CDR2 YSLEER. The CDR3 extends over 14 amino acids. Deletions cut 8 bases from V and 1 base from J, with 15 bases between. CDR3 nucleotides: TGCGCCAGCGGGCCCGCGGGGGCTTCCTACGAGCAGTACTTC. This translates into CASGPAGASYEQYF.

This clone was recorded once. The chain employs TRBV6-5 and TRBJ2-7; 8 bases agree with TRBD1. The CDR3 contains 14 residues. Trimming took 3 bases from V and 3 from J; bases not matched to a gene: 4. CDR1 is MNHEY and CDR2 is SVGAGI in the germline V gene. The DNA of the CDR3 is TGTGCCAGCAGTTATGACAGGGGAAGCTACGAGCAGTACTTC. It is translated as CASSYDRGSYEQYF.